This TCR beta chain was sequenced in a study of shared clonotypes between healthy human individuals. Study findings and constraints: Represented diversity (both genetic and exposure-history) was limited by the small number of donors.

The ends were cut back, 5 bases at V and 5 bases at J, with 10 bases in the middle. From germline, CDR1 is SEHNR and CDR2 FQNEAQ (reference sequence). The CDR3 contains 12 residues. Some clones are missing from TCRdb's copy, which holds only in-frame ones; the method was immunoSEQ multiplex PCR. The table records roughly 1,500,000 clones, 98% to 99% of them present only once. A word on this clone: Its matching antigen is unknown.

The chain combines TRBV7-9 with TRBJ2-7; D may match TRBD1 or TRBD2 (5 bases each). The sequence derives from a man aged 25 to 40 in good health. The sequencing sample was made of naive CD4+ T cells sorted from blood. Subset denoted: CD45RA+ positively selected. The CDR3 nucleotides read TGTGCCAGCAGCGCTAGGGGAGACGAGCAGTACTTC. Its protein is CASSARGDEQYF.